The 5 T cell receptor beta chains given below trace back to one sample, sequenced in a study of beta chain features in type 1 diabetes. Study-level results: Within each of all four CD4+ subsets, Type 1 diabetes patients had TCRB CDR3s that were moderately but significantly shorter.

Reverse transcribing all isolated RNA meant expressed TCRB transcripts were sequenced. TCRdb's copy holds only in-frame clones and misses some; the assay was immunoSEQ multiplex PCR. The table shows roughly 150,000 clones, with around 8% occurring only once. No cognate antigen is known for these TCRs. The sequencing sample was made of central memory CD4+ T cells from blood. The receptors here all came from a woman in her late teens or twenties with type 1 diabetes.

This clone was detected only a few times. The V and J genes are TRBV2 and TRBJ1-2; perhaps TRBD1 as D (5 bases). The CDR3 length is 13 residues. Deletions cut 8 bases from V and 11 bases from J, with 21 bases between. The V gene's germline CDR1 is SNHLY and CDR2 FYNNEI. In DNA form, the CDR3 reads TGTGCCAGCGATCGCCAGGGCTATATGGGGTACACCTTC. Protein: CASDRQGYMGYTF.

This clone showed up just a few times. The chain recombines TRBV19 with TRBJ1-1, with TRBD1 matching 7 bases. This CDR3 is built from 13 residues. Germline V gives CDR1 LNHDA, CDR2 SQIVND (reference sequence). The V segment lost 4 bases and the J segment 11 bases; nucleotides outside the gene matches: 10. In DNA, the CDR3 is TGTGCCAGTAGTACAACAGGGGCGCAACGGGCTTTCTTT. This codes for CASSTTGAQRAFF.

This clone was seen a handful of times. This chain's CDR3 is CASRTGGGNQPQHF. CDR3 DNA sequence: TGTGCCAGCAGAACAGGGGGGGGCAATCAGCCCCAGCATTTT. The chain uses TRBV19 and TRBJ1-5; the match to TRBD1 covers 8 bases. The CDR3 has 14 residues. Germline loops: CDR1 LNHDA, CDR2 SQIVND (reference sequence). With 9 bases clipped from V and 2 bases from J, the junction kept 6 bases outside the gene matches.

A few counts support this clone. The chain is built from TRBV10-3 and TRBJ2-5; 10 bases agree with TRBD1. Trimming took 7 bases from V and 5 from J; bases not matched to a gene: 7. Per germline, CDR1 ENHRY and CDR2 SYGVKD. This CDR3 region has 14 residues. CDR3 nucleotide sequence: TGTGCCATCAATCGGGACAGGGGTAGGGAGACCCAGTACTTC. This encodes CAINRDRGRETQYF.

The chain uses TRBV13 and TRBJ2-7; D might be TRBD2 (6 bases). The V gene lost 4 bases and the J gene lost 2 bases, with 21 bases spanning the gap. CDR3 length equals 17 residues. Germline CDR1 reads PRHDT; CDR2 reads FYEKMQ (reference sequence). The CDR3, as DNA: TGTGCCAGCAGCTCCTACCCCAGGACGGGGGACGCCTACGAGCAGTACTTC. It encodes CASSSYPRTGDAYEQYF.